This is a list of T cell receptor beta chains from one sample in a study of CD8 T cells in Susac syndrome. TCRdb fed the immunoSEQ multiplex PCR reads into MiXCR, producing one record per CDR3 protein. This table has tens of thousands of distinct CDR3 sequences, around 94% appearing once. Material: CD4+ T cells from PBMCs. These receptors were obtained from a human donor with Susac syndrome. Both conserved end residues are part of each CDR3. The D gene is left open where the match is weak. Clone size is not always given. Where it is, it says once, few, many or a class for expanded clones.

D	V	size	CDR3
TRBD2	TRBV5-1	NA	CASSWTGGRDEQFF
TRBD1	TRBV11-1	NA	CASSAYTGTADEQYF
TRBD2	TRBV12-3/TRBV12-4	NA	CASILTGTSGADTQYF
NA	TRBV3-1	NA	CASSPWGYEQYF
TRBD1	TRBV20-1	NA	CSAGPGQSTDTQYF
NA	TRBV28	NA	CASKPQLGTYEQYF
NA	TRBV25-1	NA	CASSTPVGDSGANVLTF
NA	TRBV5-1	NA	CASSLQMGPTSSYNSPLHF
NA	TRBV14	NA	CASSQDLGTQYF
TRBD1	TRBV6-2/TRBV6-3	few	CASSIQGSDTQYF
NA	TRBV30	NA	CAWSGGGGRTQYF
TRBD2	TRBV7-2	once	CASSLSPRGVINEQFF
NA	TRBV5-6	few	CASSLIATGELFF
NA	TRBV29-1	NA	CSVDSSYNEQFF
NA	TRBV20-1	NA	CSARAGEKLFF
TRBD1	TRBV19	once	CASNLRTGGVGYTF
NA	TRBV25-1	NA	CASSDRVLQETQYF
NA	TRBV2	NA	CARPGGGQNSPLHF
NA	TRBV6-1	once	CASSENLSGAKNIQYF
NA	TRBV7-9	NA	CASSMRAPRGDTQYF